The 4 T cell receptor beta chains given below trace back to one sample, sequenced in a study of shared clonotypes between healthy human individuals. The table came from immunoSEQ multiplex PCR; TCRdb's copy has only in-frame clones and leaves some out. The table has approximately 2,300,000 clones, around 90% seen once. Sequencing was performed on naive CD4+ T cells from PBMCs. The subset here: CD45RA+ positively selected. The receptors shown here come from a man between 18 and 35 years old in good health. Some clones in this sample may be carry-over from other donors' samples.

The chain uses TRBV7-2 and TRBJ2-3; 9 positions agree with TRBD2. Unmatched junction bases numbered 6, after V lost 2 bases and J lost 0 bases. The CDR3 contains 17 residues. Per germline, CDR1 SGHTA and CDR2 FQGNSA. The CDR3 sequence: CASSLMSSGDSTDTQYF. The CDR3, as DNA: TGTGCCAGCAGCTTAATGTCTAGCGGGGATAGCACAGATACGCAGTATTTT.

The V and J genes are TRBV28 and TRBJ2-5; TRBD2 matches at 9 bases. The CDR3 runs 17 residues. J was trimmed by 1 base and V by 5 bases; bases with no gene match: 11. Germline CDR1 and CDR2: MDHEN and SYDVKM. The CDR3 spells CASSPKMVAGVQETQYF. The CDR3 DNA follows: TGTGCCAGCAGTCCAAAGATGGTAGCGGGAGTCCAAGAGACCCAGTACTTC.

This clone was counted a single time. This chain joins TRBV6-1 and TRBJ2-5, with D uncertain. Germline lookup yields CDR1 MNHNS and CDR2 SASEGT. V was trimmed by 7 bases and J by 0 bases, leaving 12 bases between them. This CDR3 region has 14 residues. The CDR3 coding sequence is TGTGCCAGCACCAAGGGCCAGGACCAAGAGACCCAGTACTTC. This translates into CASTKGQDQETQYF.

The CDR3 sequence is CATSRGGRTAYEQYF. The DNA of the CDR3 is TGTGCCACCAGCAGAGGGGGGCGGACCGCCTACGAGCAGTACTTC. This chain uses TRBV15 with TRBJ2-7, with a tentative D call TRBD1 (6 bases). Germline V gene sequence: CDR1 LNHNV, CDR2 YYDKDF (reference sequence). The length of the CDR3 is 15 residues. The V and J ends lost 1 base and 2 bases respectively, with 12 bases between them.